These 19 T cell receptor beta chains share one sample of origin, sequenced in a study of T-cell reconstitution after alpha-beta-depleted transplantation in children. TCRbeta library construction was performed incorporating unique molecular identifiers. TCRdb re-called the PCR reads through MiXCR, storing one row per CDR3 protein. The data hold about 98,000 distinct CDR3 sequences, with 23% observed a single time. Sequences were derived from PBMCs, sampled before TCRalphabeta/CD19-depleted stem cell transplant. Receptors originate from a boy between 2 and 10 years old with acute lymphoblastic leukemia, due to receive a stem cell transplant.

The rearrangement uses TRBV4-3 and TRBJ1-2; D not resolved. This CDR3 is 14 amino acids long. Germline V gives CDR1 LGHNA, CDR2 YSLEER. The ends were cut back, 1 base at V and 7 bases at J, with 13 bases in the middle. CDR3 sequence reads: CASSQVQQLGGYTF. In DNA, the CDR3 is TGCGCCAGCAGCCAAGTTCAACAGTTGGGTGGCTACACCTTC.

This clonotype occurred a few times. The rearrangement uses TRBV29-1 and TRBJ2-3; 8 bases agree with TRBD1. Germline values: CDR1 SQVTM, CDR2 ANQGSEA. J gave up 3 bases and V 7 bases, and 3 bases lay outside the gene matches. The length of the CDR3 is 12 residues. CDR3 sequence (DNA): TGCAGCGGCCAGGGGGCTACAGATACGCAGTATTTT. Amino acid sequence: CSGQGATDTQYF.

This clonotype was picked up a small number of times. The chain combines TRBV11-2 with TRBJ2-1, with TRBD2 as a possible D gene (6 bases). CDR1 SGHAT and CDR2 FQNNGV come from the germline V gene. V lost 2 bases and J lost 5, with 16 bases in between. The CDR3 contains 16 residues. The CDR3 loop reads CASSLRVADINNEQFF. The CDR3 DNA reads as TGTGCCAGCAGCTTAAGGGTAGCGGACATAAACAATGAGCAGTTCTTC.

A few counts support this clonotype. This chain links TRBV20-1 with TRBJ1-6, with D uncertain. The V gene's germline CDR1 is DFQATT and CDR2 SNEGSKA (reference sequence). The CDR3 is 13 amino acids. V lost 2 bases and J 10 bases, leaving 12 bases between the germline ends. CDR3 region: CSARKGLGSPLHF. The CDR3 DNA reads TGCAGTGCTAGAAAGGGTTTGGGATCACCCCTCCACTTT.

This clonotype was counted ten times or more. The CDR3 DNA sequence: TGCAGTGCTAGAGATATTTTCCCTAGCGGCAGGGGCGGGGAGCTGTTTTTT. It is translated as CSARDIFPSGRGGELFF. This chain joins TRBV20-1 and TRBJ2-2; possibly TRBD2 for D (7 bases). Trimming cost V 0 bases and J 7 bases, with 21 bases left between them. The CDR3 totals 17 residues. The V gene's germline CDR1 is DFQATT and CDR2 SNEGSKA (reference sequence).

This clonotype was seen a handful of times. The rearrangement joins TRBV29-1 to TRBJ1-1; a possible D gene is TRBD1 (5 bases). This CDR3 contains 11 residues. Germline lookup yields CDR1 SQVTM and CDR2 ANQGSEA. Trimming pared 4 bases from V and 4 bases from J, leaving 7 bases between. CDR3 region: CSVGGFTEAFF. CDR3 DNA sequence: TGCAGCGTTGGGGGGTTCACTGAAGCTTTCTTT.

The chain uses TRBV20-1 and TRBJ2-7, with TRBD1 as a possible D gene (6 bases). The CDR3 has 11 amino acids. Germline CDR1 reads DFQATT; CDR2 reads SNEGSKA (reference sequence). Trimming pared 7 bases from V and 3 bases from J, leaving 10 bases between. CDR3 protein: CSVQGNYEQYF. DNA of the CDR3: TGCAGTGTACAGGGTAACTACGAGCAGTACTTC.

The sample holds many counts of this clonotype. This rearrangement joins TRBV7-6 to TRBJ2-5; a weak D match, TRBD2 (6 bases). The germline V gene has CDR1 SGHVS and CDR2 FNYEAQ. The V end was cut by 5 bases, the J end by 5 bases, with 12 bases between. CDR3 length equals 13 residues. The CDR3 nucleotides read TGTGCCAGCAGCCCACTAGCACGGGAGACCCAGTACTTC. Amino acids: CASSPLARETQYF.

This clonotype was found a few times. This chain joins TRBV10-3 and TRBJ2-5; D is perhaps TRBD1 (5 bases). CDR1 and CDR2 from the germline V gene are ENHRY and SYGVKD. CDR3 length: 13 residues. Between the trimmed V and J ends, which lost 11 bases and 3 bases, there was a span of 16 bases. For the CDR3, the DNA is TGTGCCTCAGCCCCCAGGGATGAAGAGACCCAGTACTTC. Protein sequence: CASAPRDEETQYF.

This clonotype was found a few times. V usage is TRBV20-1 and J usage is TRBJ1-5; no reliable D call. V was pared by 1 base and J by 7 bases, with 11 bases between. From germline, CDR1 is DFQATT and CDR2 SNEGSKA (reference sequence). The CDR3 is 13 amino acids. The DNA for the CDR3 is TGCAGTGCTAGAGGAGCGGTAGCGCAGCCCCAGCATTTT. Amino acid sequence: CSARGAVAQPQHF.

This clonotype was picked up a small number of times. This chain connects TRBV5-1 to TRBJ2-2; 9 bases are shared with TRBD1. V lost 4 bases and J lost 4; bases outside the gene matches: 2. Germline values: CDR1 SGHRS, CDR2 YFSETQ. This CDR3 is 14 amino acids long. The CDR3 DNA sequence: TGCGCCAGCAGCCTACAGGGGGCCACCGGGGAGCTGTTTTTT. Protein sequence: CASSLQGATGELFF.

V usage is TRBV3-1 and J usage is TRBJ2-3; a possible D gene is TRBD2 (6 bases). Per the germline V gene, CDR1 is LGHDT and CDR2 is YNNKEL (reference sequence). V lost 8 bases to trimming and J lost 4 bases, with 10 bases between them. This CDR3 is built from 12 residues. The DNA of the CDR3 is TGTGCCAGCGGAGGGGCCCCAGATACGCAGTATTTT. This translates into CASGGAPDTQYF.

This clonotype is a singleton in its sample. The J gene is TRBJ2-5, the V gene TRBV24-1, with 8 bases fitting TRBD1. The ends lost 7 bases at V and 3 bases at J; junction bases unmatched: 12. Per germline, CDR1 KGHDR and CDR2 SFDVKD. The CDR3 extends over 16 amino acids. DNA for the CDR3: TGTGCCACCAGGGCGGCCCCCGGGACAGGAGAAGAGACCCAGTACTTC. Translating it yields CATRAAPGTGEETQYF.

This clonotype was seen repeatedly, ten times or more. The rearrangement uses TRBV7-2 and TRBJ2-7; D gene unclear. This CDR3 spans 11 amino acids. Germline CDR1 is SGHTA and CDR2 is FQGNSA. Trimming pared 5 bases from V and 4 bases from J, leaving 6 bases between. The CDR3 loop reads CASSEKYEQYF. CDR3 bases: TGTGCCAGCAGCGAAAAATACGAGCAGTACTTC.

There are a few counts of this clonotype. The chain carries TRBV10-3 and TRBJ2-1; 8 nucleotides match TRBD2. Per the germline V gene, CDR1 is ENHRY and CDR2 is SYGVKD. Trimming took 8 bases from V and 8 from J; bases not matched to a gene: 14. The CDR3 spans 15 residues. CDR3 coding DNA: TGTGCCATCTGGTCGGGAGGGCCTTTCGGGGATGAGCAGTTCTTC. As protein: CAIWSGGPFGDEQFF.

This chain uses TRBV12-3 or TRBV12-4 with TRBJ2-5; no reliable D call. V lost 6 bases, J lost 4 bases, and 9 bases lay in between. This CDR3 comprises 12 residues. CDR3 protein: CASSSFRETQYF. The CDR3 region has the DNA TGTGCCAGCAGCTCATTCCGAGAGACCCAGTACTTC.

The V call is TRBV7-2, the J call TRBJ2-1, with 10 positions matching TRBD2. From germline, CDR1 is SGHTA and CDR2 FQGNSA. The CDR3 extends over 15 amino acids. Losses at the gene ends were 5 bases for V and 6 bases for J; bases not matched to a gene: 7. CDR3 in DNA: TGTGCCAGCAGCGTAACTAGCGGGACTTTCAATGAGCAGTTCTTC. The encoded protein is CASSVTSGTFNEQFF.

The chain joins TRBV3-1 to TRBJ2-4; D remains ambiguous. V lost 1 base and J lost 0, with 13 bases in between. The CDR3 length is 17 residues. In germline, CDR1 is LGHDT, CDR2 YNNKEL (reference sequence). The CDR3 region has the DNA TGTGCCAGCAGCCAAGGAAGCGTGTTATCAGCCAAAAACATTCAGTACTTC. It codes for CASSQGSVLSAKNIQYF.

This clonotype has ten or more counts. This chain links TRBV10-3 with TRBJ2-2, with TRBD1 matching 11 bases. CDR1 and CDR2 from the germline V gene are ENHRY and SYGVKD. With 6 bases clipped from V and 7 bases from J, the junction kept 7 bases outside the gene matches. The CDR3 loop spans 15 amino acids. The CDR3 loop is CAIREGTGGLGELFF. CDR3 bases: TGTGCCATCAGAGAAGGGACAGGGGGGCTCGGGGAGCTGTTTTTT.